The clone carrying this TCR beta chain was observed a handful of times. Its antigen is still unknown. This record belongs to a study of vaccination and CD4 T cells after COVID-19. Study at large: Control cultures, each given a CEFX pool, an HIV-1 Nef pool, or no peptide, were included.

Regarding treatment: roughly ten-day PBMC culture with coronavirus spike peptide pools or control peptides (ViraFEST assay). Before the COVID-19 pandemic (2011-2018), CD4+ T cells were obtained from the unexposed donor. In the ViraFEST assay, peptide-pool expansion preceded TCR sequencing of expanded clonotypes. V shed 0 bases and J 4 bases; nucleotides not matched to a gene: 3. The CDR3 runs to 14 residues. Germline loops: CDR1 LGHNA, CDR2 YNFKEQ. Sequenced with the Oncomine TCR Beta short-read assay was DNA taken from cultured CD4+ T cells. Genomic DNA was extracted from cultured CD4+ T cells. TCRdb analysed the PCR reads with MiXCR anew, one entry per CDR3 protein. The table has approximately 9,000 distinct CDR3 sequences, more than 35% seen once.

What was sequenced was CD4+ T cells from blood, cultured in vitro. The sequence was obtained from a human donor in good health. The V call is TRBV4-2, the J call TRBJ2-7, with 7 bases lining up with TRBD1. CDR3 coding DNA: TGTGCCAGCAGCCAAGATAAGACAGGGTACGAGCAGTACTTC. Translating gives CASSQDKTGYEQYF.